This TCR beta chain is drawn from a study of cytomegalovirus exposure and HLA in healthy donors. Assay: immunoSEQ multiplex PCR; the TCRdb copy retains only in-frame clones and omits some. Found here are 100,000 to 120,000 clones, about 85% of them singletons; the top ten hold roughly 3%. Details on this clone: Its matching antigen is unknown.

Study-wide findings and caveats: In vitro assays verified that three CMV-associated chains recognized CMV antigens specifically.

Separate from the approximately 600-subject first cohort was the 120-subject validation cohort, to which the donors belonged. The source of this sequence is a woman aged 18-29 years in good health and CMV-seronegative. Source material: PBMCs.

The CDR3 loop reads CASSAPPGLAETDTQYF. DNA for the CDR3: TGTGCCAGCAGTGCCCCACCGGGACTAGCGGAAACAGATACGCAGTATTTT. The rearrangement joins TRBV25-1 to TRBJ2-3, with TRBD2 matching 11 bases. The ends lost 4 bases at V and 3 bases at J; junction bases unmatched: 9. Germline lookup yields CDR1 MGHDK and CDR2 SYGVNS. The CDR3 sequence is 17 residues long. The entire variable domain, with the rest obtained from reference TRBV25-1 and TRBJ2-3, is as follows: EADIYQTPRYLVIGTGKKITLECSQTMGHDKMYWYQQDPGMELHLIHYSYGVNSTEKGDLSSESTVSRIRTEHFPLTLESARPSHTSQYLCASSAPPGLAETDTQYFGPGTRLTVL.